These 23 T cell receptor beta chains came from one sample sequenced in a study of blood T cell repertoires in COVID-19 (TCRdb year 2020). The method behind the library was the immunoSEQ multiplex PCR assay. TCRdb mirrors the immuneACCESS table, restricted to in-frame sequences. Some clones are absent from its copies; in checked studies, under half trace to an unresolved V gene, and the reason for the others is unknown. The sample table contains 140,000 to 150,000 clones; only one count was recorded for over 75% of them. The top ten constitute approximately 8% of the sample. The sample taken for sequencing was peripheral blood. The receptors were gathered from an older woman with COVID-19, enrolled during active disease.

This clone was seen a few times. The J gene is TRBJ2-5, the V gene TRBV2; D is unclear. Trimming cost V 5 bases and J 5 bases, with 9 bases left between them. This CDR3 is built from 12 residues. CDR1 and CDR2 from the germline V gene are SNHLY and FYNNEI. The CDR3 DNA is TGTGCCAGCAGTATTAATCGGGAGACCCAGTACTTC. It codes for CASSINRETQYF.

This chain links TRBV9 with TRBJ1-1; D perhaps matches TRBD1 (6 bases). V dropped 3 bases and J dropped 0 bases, with 9 bases sitting between them. This CDR3 region has 14 residues. Germline CDR1 and CDR2: SGDLS and YYNGEE. CDR3 nucleotide sequence: TGTGCCAGCAGCGCGGACAGCTTGAACACTGAAGCTTTCTTT. Translated, it gives CASSADSLNTEAFF.

The chain combines TRBV7-9 with TRBJ2-5; 8 bases map to TRBD1. Trimming took 3 bases from V and 9 from J; bases not matched to a gene: 15. The CDR3 consists of 16 residues. In germline, CDR1 is SEHNR, CDR2 FQNEAQ (reference sequence). The CDR3: CASSFSGQGRGWAQYF. DNA of the CDR3: TGTGCCAGCAGCTTCAGCGGACAGGGACGGGGTTGGGCCCAGTACTTC.

This chain uses TRBV9 with TRBJ1-1, with D possibly being TRBD1 (5 bases). V lost 1 base, J lost 5 bases, and 18 bases lay in between. The CDR3 has 16 amino acids. Germline V gene lookup returns CDR1 SGDLS and CDR2 YYNGEE. In DNA form, the CDR3 reads TGTGCCAGCAGCGTAAGCGGGGACGGTTGGGGAACTGAAGCTTTCTTT. Translated: CASSVSGDGWGTEAFF.

This chain uses TRBV4-1 with TRBJ2-2, with 7 bases fitting TRBD2. Germline lookup yields CDR1 MGHRA and CDR2 YSYEKL. The CDR3 has 17 amino acids. With V trimmed by 3 bases and J by 2 bases, 9 bases remained unmatched. The CDR3 DNA sequence: TGCGCCAGCAGCCACCCGCCTGGCGGGGGAAACACCGGGGAGCTGTTTTTT. Residues: CASSHPPGGGNTGELFF.

The V gene is TRBV4-2, the J gene TRBJ1-3, with TRBD1 as a possible D gene (6 bases). Germline V lookup: CDR1 LGHNA, CDR2 YNFKEQ. CDR3 length: 16 amino acids. V dropped 0 bases and J dropped 0 bases, with 9 bases sitting between them. The CDR3 DNA is TGTGCCAGCAGCCAAGATCCCAGGGGCTCTGGAAACACCATATATTTT. Its protein product is CASSQDPRGSGNTIYF.

This clone was seen a few times. The CDR3 DNA sequence: TGCAGCGTTGAGGACAGGGCGAAACTGTTTTTT. Amino acid sequence: CSVEDRAKLFF. The chain employs TRBV29-1 and TRBJ1-4; TRBD1 agrees at 8 bases. The CDR3 consists of 11 residues. V gave up 3 bases and J gave up 11 bases; unmatched junction bases: 2. Germline V gene sequence: CDR1 SQVTM, CDR2 ANQGSEA.

This chain uses TRBV11-2 with TRBJ2-5; 10 nucleotides line up with TRBD2. Germline CDR1 SGHAT, CDR2 FQNNGV. V trimming: 5 bases; J trimming: 5 bases; junction bases outside the gene matches: 5. CDR3 size: 14 residues. The DNA of the CDR3 is TGTGCCAGCAGCATCCTAGCGGGGGAGGAGACCCAGTACTTC. This encodes CASSILAGEETQYF.

This chain connects TRBV11-2 to TRBJ1-1, with 7 bases fitting TRBD1. V shed 5 bases and J 4 bases; nucleotides not matched to a gene: 7. The germline V gene encodes CDR1 SGHAT and CDR2 FQNNGV. CDR3 length equals 14 residues. The CDR3 sequence is CASSPTGVITEAFF. DNA of the CDR3: TGTGCCAGCAGCCCTACAGGGGTAATCACTGAAGCTTTCTTT. The variable domain in full, completed from reference TRBV11-2 and TRBJ1-1, reads EAGVAQSPRYKIIEKRQSVAFWCNPISGHATLYWYQQILGQGPKLLIQFQNNGVVDDSQLPKDRFSAERLKGVDSTLKIQPAKLEDSAVYLCASSPTGVITEAFFGQGTRLTVV.

This clone was detected ten times or more. The chain couples TRBV7-9 to TRBJ1-2, with no clear D. Germline V gives CDR1 SEHNR, CDR2 FQNEAQ (reference sequence). The CDR3 runs to 14 residues. Deletions cut 1 base from V and 7 bases from J, with 13 bases between. CDR3 bases: TGTGCCAGCAGCTTAGTATTTTCCACGGGTGGCTACACCTTC. Its translation: CASSLVFSTGGYTF.

The rearrangement links TRBV9 to TRBJ2-3; 8 nucleotides agree with TRBD2. V lost 4 bases, J lost 4 bases, and 5 bases stayed unmatched. This CDR3 has 14 amino acids. Germline CDR1 SGDLS, CDR2 YYNGEE. CDR3 region: CASSQSGGADTQYF. Written as DNA, the CDR3 is TGTGCCAGCAGCCAAAGCGGGGGCGCAGATACGCAGTATTTT.

The chain couples TRBV5-6 to TRBJ2-1; 9 bases are a match to TRBD1. CDR1 and CDR2 from the germline V gene are SGHDT and YYEEEE. The length of the CDR3 is 15 residues. V lost 4 bases to trimming and J lost 8 bases; unmatched junction nucleotides: 10. The CDR3 bases are TGTGCCAGCAGCACCGGGACAGGGAAGGGGGATGAGCAGTTCTTC. This translates into CASSTGTGKGDEQFF. Based on the CDR3 plus reference TRBV5-6 and TRBJ2-1, the full variable domain is DAGVTQSPTHLIKTRGQQVTLRCSPKSGHDTVSWYQQALGQGPQFIFQYYEEEERQRGNFPDRFSGHQFPNYSSELNVNALLLGDSALYLCASSTGTGKGDEQFFGPGTRLTVL.

V and J are TRBV29-1 and TRBJ2-3; 11 bases align to TRBD2. Germline loops: CDR1 SQVTM, CDR2 ANQGSEA. Trimming took 7 bases from V and 0 from J; bases not matched to a gene: 12. This CDR3 contains 17 residues. CDR3 nucleotide sequence: TGCAGCGAAAGAGGACTAGCGGGTATCCCTAGCACAGATACGCAGTATTTT. Encoded protein: CSERGLAGIPSTDTQYF.

In its sample, this clone was seen a few times. This chain connects TRBV7-9 to TRBJ1-5; 8 positions agree with TRBD1. V was clipped by 5 bases and J by 11 bases; unmatched bases: 11. CDR3 length equals 14 residues. Germline loops: CDR1 SEHNR, CDR2 FQNEAQ (reference sequence). The CDR3 loop reads CASSLGQGITAQHF. Here the CDR3 DNA reads TGTGCCAGCAGCCTCGGACAGGGAATAACGGCCCAGCATTTT.

This clone was seen just once. The V gene is TRBV14, the J gene TRBJ2-1, with a weak D call TRBD2 (5 bases). Germline V gene sequence: CDR1 SGHDN, CDR2 FVKESK. The CDR3 consists of 13 residues. V lost 3 bases, J lost 8 bases, and 11 bases lay in between. The CDR3 DNA sequence: TGTGCCAGCAGCCACCCGGTGCGGGATGAGCAGTTCTTC. It is translated as CASSHPVRDEQFF.

In its sample, this clone was seen a few times. The J gene is TRBJ1-1, the V gene TRBV7-9; 7 nucleotides align to TRBD1. The CDR3 spans 15 residues. Trimming cost V 6 bases and J 0 bases; bases outside gene matches: 7. Germline V gene lookup returns CDR1 SEHNR and CDR2 FQNEAQ (reference sequence). The CDR3 reads CASRWTDRMNTEAFF. In nucleotides, the CDR3 is TGTGCCAGCAGATGGACGGACAGGATGAACACTGAAGCTTTCTTT.

The rearrangement links TRBV5-1 to TRBJ2-7, with 9 positions matching TRBD1. Germline trimming cut 4 bases from V and 4 bases from J; bases unmatched to any gene: 9. This CDR3 region has 15 residues. Looked up from germline, CDR1 is SGHRS and CDR2 is YFSETQ. The CDR3 loop reads CASSGDRERGYEQYF. In DNA, the CDR3 is TGCGCCAGCAGCGGGGACAGGGAAAGGGGATACGAGCAGTACTTC. The variable domain in full, completed from reference TRBV5-1 and TRBJ2-7, reads KAGVTQTPRYLIKTRGQQVTLSCSPISGHRSVSWYQQTPGQGLQFLFEYFSETQRNKGNFPGRFSGRQFSNSRSEMNVSTLELGDSALYLCASSGDRERGYEQYFGPGTRLTVT.

The gene calls are TRBV25-1 and TRBJ1-2; D gene ambiguous. V was shortened by 2 bases and J by 6 bases, with 16 bases between the two germline ends. Germline V gene data show CDR1 as MGHDK and CDR2 as SYGVNS. The CDR3 spans 15 residues. Here the CDR3 reads CASSEGSLGYHGYTF. CDR3 sequence (DNA): TGTGCCAGCAGTGAAGGGAGTTTGGGTTATCATGGCTACACCTTC.

The chain links TRBV6-6 to TRBJ1-6; D call uncertain. CDR3 length: 15 amino acids. Per germline, CDR1 MNHNY and CDR2 SVGAGI (reference sequence). V dropped 0 bases and J dropped 6 bases, with 9 bases sitting between them. Here the CDR3 reads CASSYSSLLNSPLHF. The CDR3 DNA sequence: TGTGCCAGCAGTTACTCGTCCCTTCTTAATTCACCCCTCCACTTT.

The rearrangement links TRBV30 to TRBJ2-5, with D possibly being TRBD2 (7 bases). Germline CDR1 reads GTSNPN; CDR2 reads SVGIG (reference sequence). The CDR3 spans 15 residues. Trimming cost V 0 bases and J 3 bases, with 14 bases left between them. Here the CDR3 DNA reads TGTGCCTGGAGTGTAGGGGGGGGAGAGAAAGAGACCCAGTACTTC. This translates into CAWSVGGGEKETQYF.

This chain uses TRBV7-2 with TRBJ2-7, with TRBD2 identical over 10 bases. The V and J ends lost 6 bases and 1 base, in that order; junction bases with no gene match: 6. Germline CDR1 SGHTA, CDR2 FQGNSA. The CDR3 loop spans 15 amino acids. The CDR3 sequence is CASSRTSGESYEQYF. In nucleotides, the CDR3 is TGTGCCAGCAGTCGTACTAGCGGGGAGTCCTACGAGCAGTACTTC.

The V and J genes are TRBV7-2 and TRBJ1-4; 9 bases match TRBD1. CDR3 length: 14 amino acids. The germline V gene encodes CDR1 SGHTA and CDR2 FQGNSA. Unmatched junction bases numbered 1, after V lost 1 base and J lost 7 bases. Here the CDR3 reads CASSLDRGPEKLFF. CDR3 coding DNA: TGTGCCAGCAGCTTAGACAGGGGGCCTGAAAAACTGTTTTTT.

V usage is TRBV5-8 and J usage is TRBJ1-1; D is unresolved. The CDR3 loop spans 15 amino acids. V lost 4 bases and J 4 bases, leaving 17 bases between the germline ends. Germline V CDR1 and CDR2: SGHTS, YDEGEE. This CDR3 is CASSLGTEGGTEAFF. The CDR3 bases are TGTGCCAGCAGCCTGGGCACGGAGGGCGGCACTGAAGCTTTCTTT.